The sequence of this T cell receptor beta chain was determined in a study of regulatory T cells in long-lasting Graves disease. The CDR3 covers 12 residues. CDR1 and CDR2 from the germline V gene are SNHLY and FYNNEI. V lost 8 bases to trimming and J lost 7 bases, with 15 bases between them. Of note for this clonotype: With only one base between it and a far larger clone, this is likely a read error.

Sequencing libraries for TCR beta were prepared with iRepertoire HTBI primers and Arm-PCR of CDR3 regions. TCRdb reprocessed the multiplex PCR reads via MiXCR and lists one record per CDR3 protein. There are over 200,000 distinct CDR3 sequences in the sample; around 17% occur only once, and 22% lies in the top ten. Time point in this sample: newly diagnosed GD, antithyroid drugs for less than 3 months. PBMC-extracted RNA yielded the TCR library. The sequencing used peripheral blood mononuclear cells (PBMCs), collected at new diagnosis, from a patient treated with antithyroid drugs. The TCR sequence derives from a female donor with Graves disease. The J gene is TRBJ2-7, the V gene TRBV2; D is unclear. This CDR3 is CASGLTVNEQYF. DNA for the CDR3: TGTGCCAGCGGGCTCACGGTCAATGAGCAGTACTTC. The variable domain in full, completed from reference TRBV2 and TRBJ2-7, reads EPEVTQTPSHQVTQMGQEVILRCVPISNHLYFYWYRQILGQKVEFLVSFYNNEISEKSEIFDDQFSVERPDGSNFTLKIRSTKLEDSAMYFCASGLTVNEQYFGPGTRLTVT.